This T cell receptor beta chain emerged from a study of T cell responses to AZD1222 COVID-19 vaccine. Assay used: immunoSEQ multiplex PCR; TCRdb lists only in-frame clones, some missing. The repertoire holds approximately 110,000 clones, around 76% seen once, with around 5% in the top ten. In this sample, this clone turned up once. Its antigen is undetermined. Overall study results and limits: There were repertoire samples only from the period after the peak T cell response. Seropositivity was recorded at baseline in only a handful of AZD1222 recipients. Donors skewed white British and female; clonal diversity was possibly underestimated. A reported finding is that nearly half of spike-specific TCRs target unmutated variant regions.

This clonotype was obtained from an adult in good health. The source was peripheral blood, collected on day 0 of AZD1222 vaccination.

The CDR3 reads CASRPTGASSGNTIYF. The CDR3 DNA follows: TGTGCCAGCAGACCGACAGGGGCCAGCTCTGGAAACACCATATATTTT. J is TRBJ1-3 and V is TRBV7-2, with 8 bases fitting TRBD1. Germline-derived CDR1 and CDR2 are SGHTA and FQGNSA. The CDR3 contains 16 residues. V gave up 6 bases and J gave up 0 bases; unmatched junction bases: 7.